These T cell receptor beta chains were read from a single sample in a study of shared clonotypes between healthy human individuals. Repertoires were generated with immunoSEQ multiplex PCR, while TCRdb's copy carries only in-frame clones and drops some. The sample yields 2 million to 2.5 million clones, approximately 95% seen once. Sequenced: naive CD4+ T cells from PBMCs. The receptor source for this set is a man between 18 and 35 years old in good health. Some clones in this sample may be carry-over from other donors' samples. Both conserved end residues are part of each CDR3. The D gene is left open where the match is weak. The size entry is marked missing in some rows and otherwise reads once, few, many or a size class.

D gene	CDR3 length	clone size	V gene	J gene	CDR3 protein	CDR3 DNA
TRBD1	15	-	TRBV7-8	TRBJ1-4	CASSLGQTRNEKLFF	TGTGCCAGCAGCTTGGGACAGACACGTAATGAAAAACTGTTTTTT
-	10	few	TRBV20-1	TRBJ1-1	CSASRGEAFF	TGCAGTGCTAGTCGCGGAGAAGCTTTCTTT
-	15	-	TRBV14	TRBJ2-2	CASSFLAKRTGELFF	TGTGCCAGCAGCTTTCTGGCCAAACGCACCGGGGAGCTGTTTTTT
-	16	-	TRBV18	TRBJ1-4	CASSPRGGAPNEKLFF	TGTGCCAGCTCACCACGCGGAGGGGCGCCTAATGAAAAACTGTTTTTT
TRBD1	15	-	TRBV9	TRBJ1-6	CASSARDRASSPLHF	TGTGCCAGCAGCGCCCGGGACAGGGCTTCCTCACCCCTCCACTTT
TRBD2	15	-	TRBV29-1	TRBJ2-1	CSGTSGSSSYNEQFF	TGCAGCGGGACTAGCGGGAGTTCCTCCTACAATGAGCAGTTCTTC
TRBD2	15	-	TRBV5-4	TRBJ2-3	CASSLLAGSTDTQYF	TGTGCCAGCAGCTTACTAGCGGGAAGCACAGATACGCAGTATTTT
TRBD2	15	-	TRBV5-4	TRBJ2-2	CASSLVASGSEELFF	TGTGCCAGCAGCTTGGTGGCTAGCGGGAGTGAGGAGCTGTTTTTT
TRBD1	16	-	TRBV27	TRBJ1-2	CASSLGAGQVYYGYTF	TGTGCCAGCAGTTTAGGCGCCGGACAGGTTTACTATGGCTACACCTTC
-	16	-	TRBV7-9	TRBJ1-3	CASSSRMGEAGNTIYF	TGTGCCAGCAGCTCTCGTATGGGGGAGGCTGGAAACACCATATATTTT
-	17	-	TRBV5-1	TRBJ2-1	CASSRWTATSSYNEQFF	TGCGCCAGCAGCCGGTGGACAGCTACCAGCTCCTACAATGAGCAGTTCTTC
-	13	-	TRBV10-1	TRBJ2-1	CASSERPNNEQFF	TGCGCCAGCAGTGAAAGGCCAAACAATGAGCAGTTCTTC
TRBD1	18	-	TRBV4-2	TRBJ1-2	CASSQDLARGQGRSGYTF	TGTGCCAGCAGCCAAGACCTGGCTCGAGGACAGGGCCGGTCGGGCTACACCTTC
-	17	-	TRBV2	TRBJ1-1	CATRAGGPRRMNTEAFF	TGTGCCACCCGCGCCGGGGGGCCTCGGAGAATGAACACTGAAGCTTTCTTT
TRBD1	15	-	TRBV29-1	TRBJ1-4	CSAAGTGKTNEKLFF	TGCAGCGCAGCCGGGACAGGGAAAACTAATGAAAAACTGTTTTTT
-	12	-	TRBV29-1	TRBJ2-5	CSVEGLEETQYF	TGCAGCGTTGAAGGGTTAGAGGAGACCCAGTACTTC
-	13	-	TRBV30	TRBJ2-3	CAWSGGGTDTQYF	TGTGCCTGGAGTGGCGGAGGTACAGATACGCAGTATTTT
TRBD2	17	-	TRBV6-4	TRBJ2-3	CASLSIYGLADTDTQYF	TGTGCCAGCCTGAGTATTTACGGACTAGCGGACACAGATACGCAGTATTTT
TRBD1	16	-	TRBV7-2	TRBJ2-7	CASSLVGTGGIHEQYF	TGTGCCAGCAGCTTAGTGGGGACAGGGGGCATCCACGAGCAGTACTTC
-	14	few	TRBV5-4	TRBJ1-2	CASSLIQLNYGYTF	TGTGCCAGCAGCTTGATTCAGCTTAACTATGGCTACACCTTC
TRBD2	15	-	TRBV10-1	TRBJ2-1	CASSEVASGGNEQFF	TGCGCCAGCAGTGAGGTCGCTAGCGGGGGGAATGAGCAGTTCTTC
-	16	-	TRBV7-3	TRBJ2-1	CASSPLQRRTYNEQFF	TGTGCCAGCAGCCCCCTCCAGCGGAGGACCTACAATGAGCAGTTCTTC
-	13	-	TRBV29-1	TRBJ2-7	CSAGWASSYEQYF	TGCAGCGCTGGGTGGGCCAGCTCCTACGAGCAGTACTTC
-	14	few	TRBV29-1	TRBJ1-3	CSVEGQLSGNTIYF	TGCAGCGTTGAGGGACAACTCTCTGGAAACACCATATATTTT
-	12	-	TRBV10-3	TRBJ2-5	CAISEGGETQYF	TGTGCCATCAGTGAGGGTGGCGAGACCCAGTACTTC
-	15	-	TRBV13	TRBJ2-5	CASSFSPGHQETQYF	TGTGCCAGCAGCTTCTCTCCAGGGCACCAAGAGACCCAGTACTTC
-	14	-	TRBV11-3	TRBJ1-1	CASSLNYRGTEAFF	TGTGCCAGCAGCTTAAATTATCGAGGCACTGAAGCTTTCTTT
TRBD2	16	-	TRBV27	TRBJ2-1	CASSLKPSGRHNEQFF	TGTGCCAGCAGTTTAAAACCTAGCGGGAGGCACAATGAGCAGTTCTTC
-	15	-	TRBV11-1	TRBJ1-3	CASSREETSGNTIYF	TGTGCCAGCAGCCGGGAAGAGACCTCTGGAAACACCATATATTTT
TRBD2	16	-	TRBV25-1	TRBJ2-1	CASSVLGGSRYNEQFF	TGTGCCAGCAGTGTGTTGGGCGGGAGCAGATACAATGAGCAGTTCTTC
TRBD1	14	few	TRBV28	TRBJ1-1	CASSSGTGLTEAFF	TGTGCCAGCAGCTCCGGGACAGGCCTCACTGAAGCTTTCTTT
TRBD1	15	-	TRBV5-4	TRBJ2-2	CASSLASQGAGELFF	TGTGCCAGCAGCTTGGCCAGCCAGGGGGCCGGGGAGCTGTTTTTT
-	11	-	TRBV11-1	TRBJ2-7	CASSLSHEQYF	TGTGCCAGCAGCTTAAGCCACGAGCAGTACTTC
-	14	once	TRBV6-1	TRBJ2-7	CASSEQGGYYEQYF	TGTGCCAGCAGTGAGCAGGGTGGTTACTACGAGCAGTACTTC
TRBD1	15	-	TRBV11-2	TRBJ2-3	CASSLRDRGSDTQYF	TGTGCCAGCAGCCTCCGGGACAGGGGATCAGATACGCAGTATTTT
TRBD2	17	-	TRBV5-1	TRBJ2-3	CASSLGLAGTGTDTQYF	TGCGCCAGCAGCTTGGGTCTAGCGGGCACGGGAACAGATACGCAGTATTTT
TRBD2	14	few	TRBV18	TRBJ2-7	CASSPPSGSYEQYF	TGTGCCAGCTCACCACCTAGCGGGAGCTACGAGCAGTACTTC
TRBD1	14	-	TRBV28	TRBJ1-1	CASSAGGAYTEAFF	TGTGCCAGCAGTGCAGGGGGCGCGTACACTGAAGCTTTCTTT
-	13	-	TRBV5-1	TRBJ2-1	CASRTDSYNEQFF	TGCGCCAGCAGAACCGACAGCTACAATGAGCAGTTCTTC
-	16	-	TRBV28	TRBJ2-2	CASMSFGRGNTGELFF	TGTGCCAGCATGTCGTTCGGGCGGGGGAACACCGGGGAGCTGTTTTTT
-	12	-	TRBV6-1	TRBJ2-1	CASTLGPGEQFF	TGTGCCAGCACCTTGGGCCCGGGTGAGCAGTTCTTC
-	14	once	TRBV28	TRBJ1-1	CASSSRGTNTEAFF	TGTGCCAGCAGTTCCAGGGGCACCAACACTGAAGCTTTCTTT
TRBD1	14	-	TRBV6-5	TRBJ2-7	CASSYPGQGDEQYF	TGTGCCAGCAGTTATCCGGGACAGGGCGACGAGCAGTACTTC
TRBD1	14	-	TRBV7-3	TRBJ2-7	CASSPGQGHYEQYF	TGTGCCAGCAGCCCAGGACAGGGTCACTACGAGCAGTACTTC
TRBD1	16	-	TRBV5-5	TRBJ1-5	CASSLRGQGAAQPQHF	TGTGCCAGCAGCTTGCGCGGACAGGGGGCGGCTCAGCCCCAGCATTTT
-	14	once	TRBV7-9	TRBJ1-1	CASSFDRGTTEAFF	TGTGCCAGCAGCTTCGATCGGGGCACCACTGAAGCTTTCTTT
-	13	-	TRBV6-1	TRBJ1-5	CASKQGISQPQHF	TGTGCCAGCAAACAGGGTATTAGTCAGCCCCAGCATTTT
-	11	-	TRBV6-5	TRBJ2-2	CASSYGGELFF	TGTGCCAGCAGTTACGGCGGGGAGCTGTTTTTT
TRBD1	15	-	TRBV7-3	TRBJ2-7	CASSPRGQGTYEQYF	TGTGCCAGCAGCCCCCGGGGACAGGGAACCTACGAGCAGTACTTC
-	16	-	TRBV11-2	TRBJ2-7	CASSLDPLDFAYEQYF	TGTGCCAGCAGCTTAGATCCCCTAGATTTTGCTTACGAGCAGTACTTC
TRBD1	15	-	TRBV27	TRBJ2-7	CASSFRGTGPYEQYF	TGTGCCAGCAGTTTTCGTGGGACAGGACCCTACGAGCAGTACTTC
TRBD1	14	-	TRBV30	TRBJ2-3	CACSRGFPPDTQYF	TGTGCCTGTAGCAGGGGGTTTCCTCCGGATACGCAGTATTTT
TRBD2	15	-	TRBV28	TRBJ2-1	CASSFSQRGLNEQFF	TGTGCCAGCAGTTTCAGCCAGCGGGGCTTGAATGAGCAGTTCTTC